Only one count was recorded for the clone carrying this TCR beta chain. This specimen includes other DNA sequences encoding the same CDR3. Profiling relied on immunoSEQ multiplex PCR, and the TCRdb table lists in-frame clones only, not all of them. The repertoire has about 220,000 clones, about four fifths of them found once; the top ten carry more than 4.5%. This entry belongs to a study of blood T cell repertoires in COVID-19. Trimming removed 2 bases at V and 3 bases at J, with 8 bases between. The CDR3 is 14 residues long. The V gene's germline CDR1 is SGDLS and CDR2 YYNGEE. Everyone who took part was roughly 18 to 89 years old, and they came from roughly 25 US areas. Participant reports of clinical history set cohort assignment.

The genes are TRBV9 and TRBJ2-2; D call uncertain. Sequenced sample: PBMCs or T cells enriched from blood (not recorded which). This sequence originates from a woman aged 50 to 60 who had been exposed to COVID-19. The CDR3 sequence is CASSVATDTGELFF. In DNA, the CDR3 is TGTGCCAGCAGCGTTGCAACGGACACCGGGGAGCTGTTTTTT.